The 22 T cell receptor beta chains below come from one sample, sequenced in a study of T cell clonality in common variable immunodeficiency. These receptors lack a known antigen. The method was immunoSEQ multiplex PCR; TCRdb's version includes in-frame clones alone and lacks a portion of them. The sample has about 33,000 clones, none seen only once. Study findings and constraints: Reportedly, TCR beta sequences from common variable immunodeficiency showed fewer deletions and N-nucleotide insertions.

The sample consisted of peripheral blood mononuclear cells. The receptors derive from a human donor with common variable immunodeficiency.

Details on this clone: The read terminates 3 residues before the CDR3 end, so the remaining end is supplied by the germline J gene. The V call is TRBV19, the J call TRBJ2-1; 9 nucleotides agree with TRBD2. CDR1 and CDR2 (germline): LNHDA, SQIVND (reference sequence). The CDR3 spans 15 residues. J gave up 9 bases and V 7 bases, and 13 bases lay outside the gene matches. CDR3 sequence: CASKSLTSGALEQFF. The DNA read from the CDR3 is TGTGCCAGTAAGTCGTTGACTAGCGGAGCCCTTGAG.

Regarding this clone: The read terminates 3 residues before the CDR3 end, so the remaining end is supplied by the germline J gene. V is TRBV7-9 and J is TRBJ1-4; D not certain. This CDR3 comprises 14 residues. Germline V gene data show CDR1 as SEHNR and CDR2 as FQNEAQ (reference sequence). Trimming removed 5 bases from V and 3 bases from J, with 10 bases in between. The CDR3: CASSTGMANEKLFF. CDR3 DNA (partial): TGTGCCAGCAGCACGGGGATGGCTAATGAAAAA.

This clone was observed at least ten times. With the read ending 3 residues before the CDR3 end, the germline J gene is used to fill in that end. The V call is TRBV30, the J call TRBJ2-5; TRBD2 agrees at 8 bases. CDR3 length: 16 residues. The junction had 7 bases not matched to a gene; V was cut back by 0 bases and J by 1 base. Per germline, CDR1 GTSNPN and CDR2 SVGIG (reference sequence). This CDR3 reads CAWSVHSTSGQETQYF. CDR3 bases read: TGTGCCTGGAGTGTACACTCCACTAGCGGCCAAGAGACC. The full variable domain, rest sourced from reference TRBV30 and TRBJ2-5, is SQTIHQWPATLVQPVGSPLSLECTVEGTSNPNLYWYRQAAGRGLQLLFYSVGIGQISSEVPQNLSASRPQDRQFILSSKKLLLSDSGFYLCAWSVHSTSGQETQYFGPGTRLLVL.

Turning to this clone: The DNA ends 3 residues before the CDR3 does, and the rest of the CDR3 is filled in from the germline J gene. The chain has TRBV2 and TRBJ1-5; D may be TRBD1 (6 bases). Trimming pared 4 bases from V and 2 bases from J, leaving 12 bases between. CDR3 length equals 15 residues. Germline CDR1 is SNHLY and CDR2 is FYNNEI. The part of the CDR3 DNA that was read is TGTGCCAGCAGTGTACAGGGATTAGGCAATCAGCCC. Residues: CASSVQGLGNQP. The entire CDR3 reads CASSVQGLGNQPQHF.

The sample holds many counts of this clone. The CDR3 extends 3 residues past the end of the read, so its final part is completed from the germline J gene. The rearrangement uses TRBV5-5 and TRBJ2-3; no reliable D call. V was pared by 5 bases and J by 5 bases, with 12 bases between. CDR3 length: 13 amino acids. Germline CDR1 SGHKS, CDR2 YYEKEE (reference sequence). This chain's CDR3 is CASRPLTQDTQYF. The CDR3 DNA, read in part, is TGTGCCAGCAGGCCCCTTACACAAGATACG.

This clone was picked up many times. The read falls 3 residues short of the CDR3 end, and the missing part is taken from the germline J gene. The rearrangement uses TRBV29-1 and TRBJ2-5; 8 positions match TRBD2. CDR3 length: 14 amino acids. CDR1 and CDR2 from the germline V gene are SQVTM and ANQGSEA. Losses at the gene ends were 3 bases for V and 3 bases for J; bases not matched to a gene: 6. The sequenced part of the CDR3 DNA is TGCAGCGTTGAGGGACTAGTCAGGGAAGAGACC. As protein: CSVEGLVREET. The whole CDR3 protein is CSVEGLVREETQYF.

This clone was seen a handful of times. The DNA ends 3 residues before the CDR3 does, and the rest of the CDR3 is filled in from the germline J gene. The chain has TRBV18 and TRBJ2-7; TRBD2 might be the D (6 bases). Trimming cost V 4 bases and J 0 bases, with 13 bases left between them. Germline CDR1 is KGHSH and CDR2 is LQKENI. There are 15 residues in the CDR3. This CDR3 is CASSQSGQSSYEQYF. The CDR3 DNA, read in part, is TGTGCCAGCTCACAAAGCGGGCAGAGCTCCTACGAG.

This clone was seen only a few times. Read data end 3 residues before the CDR3 end; the end is taken from the germline J gene. V gene TRBV2 combines with J gene TRBJ2-7, with TRBD2 matching 9 bases. This CDR3 is built from 12 residues. V was pared by 9 bases and J by 4 bases, with 4 bases of the junction left unmatched. Germline V gene sequence: CDR1 SNHLY, CDR2 FYNNEI. The CDR3 bases that were read are TGTGCCAGTAGCGGGGGACGGTACGAG. Protein sequence: CASSGGRYE. The whole CDR3 protein reads CASSGGRYEQYF.

Ten or more counts support this clone. The sequenced fragment ends 3 residues before the CDR3 boundary, so the rest is inferred from the germline J gene. The J gene is TRBJ1-1, the V gene TRBV29-1; TRBD1 might be the D (6 bases). The CDR3 is made up of 17 amino acids. The V gene's germline CDR1 is SQVTM and CDR2 ANQGSEA. The germline V and J ends were trimmed by 4 bases and 0 bases, with 21 bases remaining between them. The covered CDR3 bases are TGCAGCGTTGTAGGGGGTGAAGTCGCCGGGATGAACACTGAA. It codes for CSVVGGEVAGMNTE. The full CDR3 protein is CSVVGGEVAGMNTEAFF. Using reference TRBV29-1 and TRBJ1-1 for the parts outside the CDR3, the full variable domain is SAVISQKPSRDICQRGTSLTIQCQVDSQVTMMFWYRQQPGQSLTLIATANQGSEATYESGFVIDKFPISRPNLTFSTLTVSNMSPEDSSIYLCSVVGGEVAGMNTEAFFGQGTRLTVV.

Details on this clone: The read stops 3 residues short of the end of the CDR3; the missing end is completed from the germline J gene. The rearrangement joins TRBV5-5 to TRBJ1-6, with 8 nucleotides matching TRBD1. V lost 0 bases and J lost 7; bases outside the gene matches: 3. CDR3 length: 15 amino acids. CDR1 is SGHKS, CDR2 YYEKEE, per germline (reference sequence). This chain's CDR3 is CASSLVTGENSPLHF. CDR3 DNA, as far as it was read: TGTGCCAGCAGCTTGGTGACAGGGGAAAATTCACCC.

This clone was observed at least ten times. The read comes to an end 3 residues before the CDR3 does, leaving the germline J gene to fill in the end. The V and J genes are TRBV19 and TRBJ2-1; 8 bases are a match to TRBD2. From germline, CDR1 is LNHDA and CDR2 SQIVND (reference sequence). The CDR3 loop spans 15 amino acids. Losses at the gene ends were 4 bases for V and 5 bases for J; bases not matched to a gene: 7. CDR3 DNA, as far as it was read: TGTGCCAGTAGTACAGACAGGCGGGGGGACAATGAG. Its translation is CASSTDRRGDNE. The whole CDR3 sequence is CASSTDRRGDNEQFF.

There are a few counts of this clone. The CDR3 is cut off 3 residues early in the read; its end comes from the germline J gene. J is TRBJ1-6 and V is TRBV30; D may be TRBD1 (6 bases). This CDR3 has 13 amino acids. Germline V gene data show CDR1 as GTSNPN and CDR2 as SVGIG (reference sequence). CDR3 bases read: TGTGCCGGCCGGGGACAAACATCTTGGGCC. This codes for CAGRGQTSWA. The complete CDR3 protein is CAGRGQTSWALHF.

In its sample, this clone was seen many times. With the read ending 3 residues before the CDR3 end, the germline J gene is used to fill in that end. The chain carries TRBV29-1 and TRBJ1-4; 7 nucleotides align to TRBD1. There are 14 residues in the CDR3. Trimming removed 6 bases from V and 7 bases from J; junction bases left unmatched: 11. Germline CDR1 reads SQVTM; CDR2 reads ANQGSEA. The CDR3 protein is CSVLDRARGEKLFF. The DNA read from the CDR3 is TGCAGCGTCCTCGACAGGGCCCGGGGTGAAAAA.

This clone was found a few times. The sequenced fragment ends 3 residues before the CDR3 boundary, so the rest is inferred from the germline J gene. The chain uses TRBV30 and TRBJ1-2; TRBD1 might be the D (6 bases). The CDR3 extends over 12 amino acids. The germline gives CDR1 GTSNPN, CDR2 SVGIG (reference sequence). The sequenced part of the CDR3 DNA is TGTGCCTGGAGTCCGGGGGGGCCGGGC. It codes for CAWSPGGPG. The entire CDR3 reads CAWSPGGPGYTF. The variable domain in full, completed from reference TRBV30 and TRBJ1-2, reads SQTIHQWPATLVQPVGSPLSLECTVEGTSNPNLYWYRQAAGRGLQLLFYSVGIGQISSEVPQNLSASRPQDRQFILSSKKLLLSDSGFYLCAWSPGGPGYTFGSGTRLTVV.

This clone has a handful of counts. The CDR3 goes on 3 residues after the read ends, and that part is filled in from the germline J gene. This chain joins TRBV5-1 and TRBJ2-3; D may be TRBD2 (6 bases). The CDR3 runs 15 residues. CDR1 SGHRS and CDR2 YFSETQ come from the germline V gene. V lost 4 bases and J 4 bases, leaving 16 bases between the germline ends. This CDR3 is CASSRARLASDTQYF. The sequenced CDR3 bases are TGCGCCAGCAGCCGCGCCCGGCTAGCGTCAGATACG.

Turning to this clone: The read comes to an end 3 residues before the CDR3 does, leaving the germline J gene to fill in the end. V gene TRBV18 combines with J gene TRBJ2-7; TRBD2 matches 8 bases. CDR1 KGHSH and CDR2 LQKENI come from the germline V gene. The J segment lost 5 bases and the V segment lost 3 bases, leaving 9 bases of the junction unmatched. This CDR3 has 15 amino acids. The sequenced CDR3 bases are TGTGCCAGCTCACCGCCCGGGACTAGGGACAACGAG. This translates into CASSPPGTRDNE. The whole CDR3 protein reads CASSPPGTRDNEQYF.

This clone was counted only a few times. With the read ending 3 residues before the CDR3 end, the germline J gene is used to fill in that end. This chain joins TRBV7-3 and TRBJ2-5, with a weak D call TRBD2 (6 bases). Germline V gene sequence: CDR1 SGHTA, CDR2 FQGTGA. This CDR3 has 13 amino acids. Trimming removed 5 bases at V and 4 bases at J, with 11 bases between. The CDR3 bases that were read are TGTGCCAGCAGCACCCGGGGAGGAGAGACC. Amino acids: CASSTRGGET. The whole CDR3 reads CASSTRGGETQYF.

This clone was counted many times. The read ends 3 residues before the CDR3 terminus; that terminus is restored from the germline J gene. The chain has TRBV7-1 and TRBJ2-3, with 13 positions matching TRBD2. TRBV7-1 counts as an open reading frame of uncertain function. V lost 1 base, J lost 4 bases, and 14 bases stayed unmatched. The length of the CDR3 is 20 residues. The part of the CDR3 DNA that was read is TGTGCCAGCAGCTCAGACAGAGTAGGACTAGCGGGGGCGGGGGCAGATACG. Translation: CASSSDRVGLAGAGADT. Given in full, the CDR3 is CASSSDRVGLAGAGADTQYF.

Of note for this clone: Read coverage stops 3 residues before the CDR3 terminus; the germline J gene supplies the remainder. The rearrangement joins TRBV11-2 to TRBJ2-7; perhaps D is TRBD1 or TRBD2 (5 bases each). V lost 2 bases and J 4 bases, leaving 12 bases between the germline ends. Germline loops: CDR1 SGHAT, CDR2 FQNNGV. The CDR3 length is 14 residues. Partial CDR3 DNA: TGTGCCAGCAGCTTAAAGGGGAGAGGATACGAG. This sequence encodes CASSLKGRGYE. The CDR3, in full, reads CASSLKGRGYEQYF.

CDR3 bases read: TGTGCCAGCAGCCCCGGGACAGGGAAGTATGGC. Its protein is CASSPGTGKYG. In full, the CDR3 reads CASSPGTGKYGYTF. The chain employs TRBV7-2 and TRBJ1-2, with 9 bases matching TRBD1. Coverage ceases 3 residues before the CDR3 finishes, and the germline J gene fills in the end. CDR3 length: 14 amino acids. CDR1 and CDR2 (germline): SGHTA, FQGNSA. V was clipped by 5 bases and J by 5 bases; unmatched bases: 6.

In its sample, this clone was seen a few times. The missing CDR3 end, 3 residues past where the read stops, is filled in from the germline J gene. The chain joins TRBV18 to TRBJ1-1; D is possibly TRBD1 (6 bases). Germline values: CDR1 KGHSH, CDR2 LQKENI. The CDR3 runs to 14 residues. V lost 2 bases to trimming and J lost 5 bases, with 12 bases between them. CDR3 DNA (partial): TGTGCCAGCTCACCAACAGGGAGAAGGACTGAA. Translating gives CASSPTGRRTE. The whole CDR3 region reads CASSPTGRRTEAFF.

This clone was found many times. The read terminates 3 residues ahead of where the CDR3 ends, so the germline J gene completes it. V gene TRBV6-4 combines with J gene TRBJ2-2; 7 bases fit TRBD2. V trimming: 4 bases; J trimming: 4 bases; junction bases outside the gene matches: 0. Per the germline V gene, CDR1 is MRHNA and CDR2 is SNTAGT. This CDR3 region has 13 residues. The sequenced CDR3 bases are TGTGCCAGCAGTGGGACTAGCACCGGGGAG. This encodes CASSGTSTGE. The CDR3 in full is CASSGTSTGELFF.